The TCR beta chain under discussion was sequenced for a study of blood T cell repertoires in COVID-19. About the research overall: Sources were T cells, B-cell-depleted T cells, or PBMCs; the material itself was cDNA or gDNA.

Donors in Cohort 3 counted as recovered after two negative PCRs, clearance, or symptom resolution. Method: immunoSEQ multiplex PCR; TCRdb's copy keeps in-frame clones and lacks some. The sample has a few hundred thousand clones; around 90% are singletons. V lost 5 bases, J lost 6 bases, and 4 bases stayed unmatched. The CDR3 has 14 amino acids. Germline lookup yields CDR1 SGHTA and CDR2 FQGTGA. This clonotype originated in a man aged 18 to 29 who had recovered from COVID-19. Input material: PBMCs or T cells enriched from blood (not recorded which). This chain joins TRBV7-3 and TRBJ2-1; 10 positions agree with TRBD2. The CDR3 is CASSISGRSNEQFF. The CDR3, as DNA: TGTGCCAGCAGCATTAGCGGGAGGTCCAATGAGCAGTTCTTC.